The rows below give T cell receptor beta chains drawn from one sample of a study of cytomegalovirus exposure and HLA in healthy donors. Method: immunoSEQ multiplex PCR; TCRdb's copy keeps in-frame clones and lacks some. The sample consists of some 100,000 clones, over 65% of them appearing once. The sample consisted of PBMCs. Every receptor here comes from a woman in her thirties or forties in good health and CMV-seropositive. Both conserved end residues are part of each CDR3. The order of the fields is clone size, D gene, V gene, J gene, CDR3 DNA, CDR3 protein. D genes are given only for firm matches. A clone size is listed for some rows: how often the clone was seen (once, few, many), or a class if it is expanded.

clone size: NA; D gene: NA; V gene: TRBV23-1; J gene: TRBJ2-3; CDR3 DNA: TGCGCCAGCAGTCAATCGCTGGGAGCAGATACGCAGTATTTT; CDR3 protein: CASSQSLGADTQYF
clone size: NA; D gene: NA; V gene: TRBV15; J gene: TRBJ2-7; CDR3 DNA: TGTGCCACCAGCAGAGGCGGGGCCTCTCTAGAGCAGTACTTC; CDR3 protein: CATSRGGASLEQYF
clone size: NA; D gene: NA; V gene: TRBV4-2; J gene: TRBJ2-2; CDR3 DNA: TGTGCCAGCAGCCAAGATCCAGGCACCGGGGAGCTGTTTTTT; CDR3 protein: CASSQDPGTGELFF
clone size: NA; D gene: TRBD1; V gene: TRBV6-5; J gene: TRBJ2-7; CDR3 DNA: TGTGCCAGCACCAAGGGGGCGCTTGTTTACGAGCAGTACTTC; CDR3 protein: CASTKGALVYEQYF
clone size: NA; D gene: TRBD2; V gene: TRBV5-4; J gene: TRBJ2-1; CDR3 DNA: TGTGCCAGCAGCCCCACTAGCGGAAAAAATCTCAATGAGCAGTTCTTC; CDR3 protein: CASSPTSGKNLNEQFF
clone size: NA; D gene: TRBD2; V gene: TRBV19; J gene: TRBJ2-5; CDR3 DNA: TGTGCCAGCCGTGGACTAGAGCCCCAAGAGACCCAGTACTTC; CDR3 protein: CASRGLEPQETQYF
clone size: NA; D gene: TRBD1; V gene: TRBV5-4; J gene: TRBJ1-2; CDR3 DNA: TGTGCCAGCAGCTCGGGACAGGTTAGCGGCTACACCTTC; CDR3 protein: CASSSGQVSGYTF
clone size: NA; D gene: TRBD2; V gene: TRBV28; J gene: TRBJ2-3; CDR3 DNA: TGTGCCAGCAGTTTACGCGGGAGTGTGGCAGATACGCAGTATTTT; CDR3 protein: CASSLRGSVADTQYF
clone size: NA; D gene: TRBD2; V gene: TRBV14; J gene: TRBJ2-7; CDR3 DNA: TGTGCCAGCAGCCAAGATTTTTCCCCGGAAGCCGGGACTAGCGGGAGGGCCCACGAGCAGTACTTC; CDR3 protein: CASSQDFSPEAGTSGRAHEQYF
clone size: NA; D gene: NA; V gene: TRBV2; J gene: TRBJ1-1; CDR3 DNA: TGTGCCAGCAGTGAAGGGGGGGGGAACACTGAAGCTTTCTTT; CDR3 protein: CASSEGGGNTEAFF
clone size: NA; D gene: NA; V gene: TRBV28; J gene: TRBJ2-7; CDR3 DNA: TGTGCCAGCAGTTTATATAGGGGGGGGTGGGACTACGAGCAGTACTTC; CDR3 protein: CASSLYRGGWDYEQYF
clone size: NA; D gene: NA; V gene: TRBV29-1; J gene: TRBJ1-1; CDR3 DNA: TGCAGCGTTGTATATGACACTGAAGCTTTCTTT; CDR3 protein: CSVVYDTEAFF
clone size: NA; D gene: TRBD2; V gene: TRBV19; J gene: TRBJ2-3; CDR3 DNA: TGTGCCAGTAGTATATCTAAGGCGGGAGGGATAGATACGCAGTATTTT; CDR3 protein: CASSISKAGGIDTQYF
clone size: few; D gene: TRBD1; V gene: TRBV6-1; J gene: TRBJ2-2; CDR3 DNA: TGTGCCAGCAGTCGGGACAGGGGGCAAAGCGGGGAGCTGTTTTTT; CDR3 protein: CASSRDRGQSGELFF
clone size: NA; D gene: TRBD1; V gene: TRBV6-5; J gene: TRBJ2-2; CDR3 DNA: TGTGCCAGCAGTTACAAGGGGACAGGGAACACCGGGGAGCTGTTTTTT; CDR3 protein: CASSYKGTGNTGELFF
clone size: NA; D gene: TRBD2; V gene: TRBV6-1; J gene: TRBJ2-3; CDR3 DNA: TGTGCCAGCAGCACGACTAGCGGGAGGGTAGATACGCAGTATTTT; CDR3 protein: CASSTTSGRVDTQYF
clone size: NA; D gene: TRBD1; V gene: TRBV19; J gene: TRBJ2-7; CDR3 DNA: TGTGCCAGTAGTATAAGGACAGGGGAAGGATACGAGCAGTACTTC; CDR3 protein: CASSIRTGEGYEQYF
clone size: NA; D gene: TRBD2; V gene: TRBV28; J gene: TRBJ2-1; CDR3 DNA: TGTGCCAGCAGTTTTTTTGGGACTAGTATCAGGAATGAGCAGTTCTTC; CDR3 protein: CASSFFGTSIRNEQFF
clone size: NA; D gene: TRBD2; V gene: TRBV4-2; J gene: TRBJ2-3; CDR3 DNA: TGTGCCAGCAGCGCCACTAGCGCTGGGAGGGCCGAAGATACGCAGTATTTT; CDR3 protein: CASSATSAGRAEDTQYF
clone size: NA; D gene: NA; V gene: TRBV7-9; J gene: TRBJ2-7; CDR3 DNA: TGTGCCAGCTCGCCTCGGGGGGCGTCCTACGAGCAGTACTTC; CDR3 protein: CASSPRGASYEQYF
clone size: few; D gene: NA; V gene: TRBV7-2; J gene: TRBJ2-7; CDR3 DNA: TGTGCCAGCAGCTCCCAAATGGGACTCGGCAACGAGCAGTACTTC; CDR3 protein: CASSSQMGLGNEQYF
clone size: NA; D gene: NA; V gene: TRBV14; J gene: TRBJ2-7; CDR3 DNA: TGTGCCAGCAGTTGGAGAACAGGGCACGAGCAGTACTTC; CDR3 protein: CASSWRTGHEQYF
clone size: NA; D gene: TRBD2; V gene: TRBV7-9; J gene: TRBJ2-7; CDR3 DNA: TGTGCCAGCACCTTGGGACTAGCGGGAGTAGATGTTTACGAGCAGTACTTC; CDR3 protein: CASTLGLAGVDVYEQYF
clone size: NA; D gene: NA; V gene: TRBV9; J gene: TRBJ2-1; CDR3 DNA: TGTGCCAGCAGCGTAGAAGCTGGGCGGGAAGTCGACAATGAGCAGTTCTTC; CDR3 protein: CASSVEAGREVDNEQFF
clone size: NA; D gene: NA; V gene: TRBV11-2; J gene: TRBJ2-5; CDR3 DNA: TGTGCCAGCAGCCCTGGAAAGGGGGGGGAAGAGACCCAGTACTTC; CDR3 protein: CASSPGKGGEETQYF
clone size: NA; D gene: NA; V gene: TRBV28; J gene: TRBJ2-3; CDR3 DNA: TGTGCCAGCAGCGAGCTAAGGACAGTGACTGGAGGAGATACGCAGTATTTT; CDR3 protein: CASSELRTVTGGDTQYF
clone size: NA; D gene: NA; V gene: TRBV18; J gene: TRBJ1-4; CDR3 DNA: TGTGCCAGCTCACCACCTGGACAAGGTGGTGAAAAACTGTTTTTT; CDR3 protein: CASSPPGQGGEKLFF
clone size: NA; D gene: NA; V gene: TRBV19; J gene: TRBJ2-3; CDR3 DNA: TGTGCCAGTAGCAGGAACAGGGATGATACGCAGTATTTT; CDR3 protein: CASSRNRDDTQYF
clone size: NA; D gene: TRBD1; V gene: TRBV18; J gene: TRBJ2-7; CDR3 DNA: TGTGCCAGCTCACCCAGGGGGCTGACCGGGGAGGAGCAGTACTTC; CDR3 protein: CASSPRGLTGEEQYF
clone size: once; D gene: TRBD2; V gene: TRBV30; J gene: TRBJ2-3; CDR3 DNA: TGTGCCTGGAGTCAGATAGCGGGAAACACAGATACGCAGTATTTT; CDR3 protein: CAWSQIAGNTDTQYF
clone size: NA; D gene: NA; V gene: TRBV18; J gene: TRBJ2-3; CDR3 DNA: TGTGCCAGCTCCGGGGTGGAAGGTTCTGCAGATACGCAGTATTTT; CDR3 protein: CASSGVEGSADTQYF
clone size: medium-sized; D gene: TRBD2; V gene: TRBV6-1; J gene: TRBJ2-2; CDR3 DNA: TGTGCCAGCAGTGGGCGGGGCGGGAGTGGGACCGGGGAGCTGTTTTTT; CDR3 protein: CASSGRGGSGTGELFF
clone size: NA; D gene: NA; V gene: TRBV5-1; J gene: TRBJ2-7; CDR3 DNA: TGCGCCAGCAGCTTTGAGGGCCGGGCCTACGAGCAGTACTTC; CDR3 protein: CASSFEGRAYEQYF
clone size: NA; D gene: TRBD2; V gene: TRBV6-5; J gene: TRBJ2-5; CDR3 DNA: TGTGCCAGCAGCTCCCCGGGACTAGGAGAGACCCAGTACTTC; CDR3 protein: CASSSPGLGETQYF
clone size: NA; D gene: NA; V gene: TRBV19; J gene: TRBJ1-1; CDR3 DNA: TGTGCCAGTAGTCTGGGCCTTGACACGAACACTGAAGCTTTCTTT; CDR3 protein: CASSLGLDTNTEAFF
clone size: once; D gene: NA; V gene: TRBV2; J gene: TRBJ2-1; CDR3 DNA: TGTGCCAGCAGTGAAACCCAGGGAACCTACAATGAGCAGTTCTTC; CDR3 protein: CASSETQGTYNEQFF
clone size: few; D gene: NA; V gene: TRBV12-2; J gene: TRBJ1-1; CDR3 DNA: TGTGCAAGTCGCTTGCAGGGTGGGGTCACTGAAGCTTTCTTT; CDR3 protein: CASRLQGGVTEAFF
clone size: NA; D gene: NA; V gene: TRBV11-3; J gene: TRBJ1-3; CDR3 DNA: TGTGCCAGCAGCTTCGCGCCTTCTGGAAACACCATATATTTT; CDR3 protein: CASSFAPSGNTIYF
clone size: NA; D gene: NA; V gene: TRBV5-6; J gene: TRBJ2-7; CDR3 DNA: TGTGCCAGCAGCCCGGGGGGCGGGAGCGAGTACGAGCAGTACTTC; CDR3 protein: CASSPGGGSEYEQYF
clone size: NA; D gene: TRBD2; V gene: TRBV5-1; J gene: TRBJ2-1; CDR3 DNA: TGCGCCAGCAGCTTGGGAGGTTGGACTAGCGGTTTACATGAGCAGTTCTTC; CDR3 protein: CASSLGGWTSGLHEQFF
clone size: NA; D gene: NA; V gene: TRBV5-1; J gene: TRBJ2-3; CDR3 DNA: TGCGCCAGCGCCAATACCGGCGGCGGCACAGATACGCAGTATTTT; CDR3 protein: CASANTGGGTDTQYF
clone size: NA; D gene: TRBD2; V gene: TRBV7-9; J gene: TRBJ2-5; CDR3 DNA: TGTGCCAGCGGCGGGGGATCCCTTTTTGGCGAGACCCAGTACTTC; CDR3 protein: CASGGGSLFGETQYF
clone size: few; D gene: TRBD2; V gene: TRBV28; J gene: TRBJ2-1; CDR3 DNA: TGTGCCAGCAGTTTTATGGGACTAGCGGGAGTGGGTGAGCAGTTCTTC; CDR3 protein: CASSFMGLAGVGEQFF
clone size: NA; D gene: TRBD2; V gene: TRBV28; J gene: TRBJ2-7; CDR3 DNA: TGTGCCAGCAGCTCGGTAGCGGGGTTGTACGAGCAGTACTTC; CDR3 protein: CASSSVAGLYEQYF
clone size: NA; D gene: TRBD1; V gene: TRBV6-5; J gene: TRBJ1-4; CDR3 DNA: TGTGCCAGCAGTGGCCAGGGGGCGGGAAAACTGTTTTTT; CDR3 protein: CASSGQGAGKLFF
clone size: NA; D gene: NA; V gene: TRBV7-9; J gene: TRBJ1-1; CDR3 DNA: TGTTCCAGCAGCCTCACGACAGGGAACACTGAAGCTTTCTTT; CDR3 protein: CSSSLTTGNTEAFF
clone size: NA; D gene: NA; V gene: TRBV7-9; J gene: TRBJ2-5; CDR3 DNA: TGTGCCAGCAGCTTAGGGGTGTACGGCAGGGGGGAAGAGACCCAGTACTTC; CDR3 protein: CASSLGVYGRGEETQYF